The 22 T cell receptor beta chains presented below share a single source sample, sequenced in a study of T cell repertoires in cytomegalovirus infection. One entry per CDR3 protein results from TCRdb running MiXCR on the reads. The sample contains around 530,000 distinct CDR3 sequences, around 27% of which appear only once. The sample taken for sequencing was PBMCs. Receptor source: a human donor in good health (CMV status not recorded). Some clones in this sample may be carry-over from other donors' samples.

With regard to this clonotype: A single base separates this from a much larger clone, so it may be a read error. The CDR3 ends on some other residue instead of the conserved phenylalanine or tryptophan, so this is likely a read error. This rearrangement joins TRBV7-2 to TRBJ1-3, with D possibly being TRBD1 (6 bases). CDR1 and CDR2 from the germline V gene are SGHTA and FQGNSA. Deletions cut 5 bases from V and 3 bases from J, with 11 bases between. The CDR3 runs 14 residues. Here the CDR3 DNA reads TGTGCCAGCAGCCTACAGGGTGTTGGAAACACCATATATATT. Protein: CASSLQGVGNTIYI.

This clonotype was counted a few times. This chain links TRBV24-1 with TRBJ2-7; possibly TRBD1 for D (6 bases). Per the germline V gene, CDR1 is KGHDR and CDR2 is SFDVKD. Trimming took 12 bases from V and 5 from J, leaving 22 bases between them. This CDR3 region has 14 residues. CDR3 DNA sequence: TGTGCCCTCAGGGGAGTGGGACCCAAAGACGAGCAGTACGTC. Residues: CALRGVGPKDEQYV.

The genes are TRBV2 and TRBJ2-5, with TRBD2 matching over 7 bases. Germline V gives CDR1 SNHLY, CDR2 FYNNEI. The J segment lost 5 bases and the V segment lost 3 bases, leaving 12 bases of the junction unmatched. The CDR3 is 16 amino acids. CDR3 residues: CASSEWGGTTSETQYF. For the CDR3, the DNA is TGTGCCAGCAGTGAGTGGGGAGGGACTACGTCGGAGACCCAGTACTTC.

V and J are TRBV7-2 and TRBJ2-7, with D hard to call. The germline CDR1 and CDR2 sequences are SGHTA and FQGNSA. Trimming left V 1 base short and J 4 bases short, with 8 bases between. This CDR3 has 13 amino acids. CDR3 residues: CASSLEANYEQYF. The CDR3 nucleotides are TGTGCCAGCAGCTTAGAGGCAAATTACGAGCAGTACTTC. Complete variable domain (other parts from reference TRBV7-2 and TRBJ2-7): GAGVSQSPSNKVTEKGKDVELRCDPISGHTALYWYRQSLGQGLEFLIYFQGNSAPDKSGLPSDRFSAERTGGSVSTLTIQRTQQEDSAVYLCASSLEANYEQYFGPGTRLTVT.

The rearrangement uses TRBV9 and TRBJ2-1; tentatively, D is TRBD2 (6 bases). V lost 0 bases and J lost 0, with 10 bases in between. The CDR3 covers 16 residues. Germline lookup yields CDR1 SGDLS and CDR2 YYNGEE. Written as DNA, the CDR3 is TGTGCCAGCAGCGTAGGGCGGGATTCCTCCTACAATGAGCAGTTCTTC. Translated, it gives CASSVGRDSSYNEQFF. The full variable domain, with the rest looked up from reference TRBV9 and TRBJ2-1, is DSGVTQTPKHLITATGQRVTLRCSPRSGDLSVYWYQQSLDQGLQFLIQYYNGEERAKGNILERFSAQQFPDLHSELNLSSLELGDSALYFCASSVGRDSSYNEQFFGPGTRLTVL.

This chain uses TRBV29-1 with TRBJ2-5; the D gene is possibly TRBD2 (6 bases). Germline lookup yields CDR1 SQVTM and CDR2 ANQGSEA. The germline V and J ends were trimmed by 3 bases and 5 bases, with 10 bases remaining between them. The CDR3 covers 12 residues. The CDR3 DNA is TGCAGCGTTGATATGGGGAGGGAGACCCAGTACTTC. This sequence encodes CSVDMGRETQYF.

This clonotype was detected only once. V and J are TRBV30 and TRBJ1-2; the D is unclear. The germline V gene has CDR1 GTSNPN and CDR2 SVGIG (reference sequence). CDR3 length equals 12 residues. V gave up 0 bases and J gave up 3 bases, with 5 bases separating them. CDR3 DNA: TGTGCCTGGAGTGTGGAACACTATGGCTACACCTTC. Translating gives CAWSVEHYGYTF.

V and J are TRBV28 and TRBJ2-1; D is perhaps TRBD2 (6 bases). V lost 4 bases and J 0 bases, leaving 16 bases between the germline ends. The CDR3 has 17 residues. The germline CDR1 and CDR2 sequences are MDHEN and SYDVKM. The CDR3 spells CASSSPIAESSYNEQFF. In DNA form, the CDR3 reads TGTGCCAGCAGTTCCCCGATAGCGGAAAGCTCCTACAATGAGCAGTTCTTC.

There are a few counts of this clonotype. The CDR3 is CASSATLAGGLEQYF. The CDR3 DNA follows: TGTGCCAGCAGCGCAACTCTAGCGGGAGGGCTCGAGCAGTACTTC. This chain uses TRBV11-2 with TRBJ2-7, with 12 positions matching TRBD2. V shed 5 bases and J 6 bases; nucleotides not matched to a gene: 8. Germline V CDR1 and CDR2: SGHAT, FQNNGV. CDR3 length: 15 residues. The whole variable domain, remainder taken from reference TRBV11-2 and TRBJ2-7, is EAGVAQSPRYKIIEKRQSVAFWCNPISGHATLYWYQQILGQGPKLLIQFQNNGVVDDSQLPKDRFSAERLKGVDSTLKIQPAKLEDSAVYLCASSATLAGGLEQYFGPGTRLTVT.

The V gene is TRBV4-3, the J gene TRBJ2-4; no reliable D call. V was clipped by 6 bases and J by 3 bases, with 12 bases between them. Germline lookup yields CDR1 LGHNA and CDR2 YSLEER. The CDR3 runs to 14 residues. In DNA, the CDR3 is TGCGCCAGCAGTGGGGATTATGACAAAAACATTCAGTACTTC. Encoded protein: CASSGDYDKNIQYF.

The genes are TRBV6-5 and TRBJ2-2; the match to TRBD1 covers 8 bases. The V gene end was trimmed by 2 bases and the J gene end by 6 bases; junction bases not matched to a gene: 5. CDR1 and CDR2 (germline): MNHEY, SVGAGI. The CDR3 extends over 15 amino acids. The chain's CDR3 is CASSYGDRWSGELFF. As DNA, the CDR3 is TGTGCCAGCAGTTACGGGGACAGGTGGTCCGGGGAGCTGTTTTTT.

This CDR3 is CASSLSRRDSYNEQFF. Here the CDR3 DNA reads TGTGCCAGCAGCTTGTCCCGGCGGGACTCCTACAATGAGCAGTTCTTC. This chain links TRBV5-6 with TRBJ2-1; TRBD2 might be the D (6 bases). CDR1 SGHDT and CDR2 YYEEEE come from the germline V gene. Trimming removed 1 base at V and 0 bases at J, with 11 bases between. CDR3 size: 16 residues.

This clonotype was recorded a few times. V is TRBV5-6 and J is TRBJ1-1; no definite D call. CDR3 size: 16 residues. The V gene lost 2 bases and the J gene lost 0 bases, with 14 bases spanning the gap. Germline V gene data show CDR1 as SGHDT and CDR2 as YYEEEE. The CDR3 protein is CASSFRSVSMNTEAFF. CDR3 DNA sequence: TGTGCCAGCAGCTTTAGGTCAGTAAGCATGAACACTGAAGCTTTCTTT. Supplemented by reference TRBV5-6 and TRBJ1-1, the full variable domain reads DAGVTQSPTHLIKTRGQQVTLRCSPKSGHDTVSWYQQALGQGPQFIFQYYEEEERQRGNFPDRFSGHQFPNYSSELNVNALLLGDSALYLCASSFRSVSMNTEAFFGQGTRLTVV.

At least ten counts were recorded for this clonotype. This chain links TRBV7-8 with TRBJ2-1; D uncertain. The germline CDR1 and CDR2 sequences are SGHVS and FQNEAQ. V lost 3 bases to trimming and J lost 7 bases, with 13 bases between them. The CDR3 is 14 amino acids. The CDR3 here is CASSFLGDRNEQFF. The CDR3, as DNA: TGTGCCAGCAGCTTTCTAGGAGATAGGAATGAGCAGTTCTTC. Looking up the rest from reference TRBV7-8 and TRBJ2-1 gives the full variable domain: GAGVSQSPRYKVAKRGQDVALRCDPISGHVSLFWYQQALGQGPEFLTYFQNEAQLDKSGLPSDRFFAERPEGSVSTLKIQRTQQEDSAVYLCASSFLGDRNEQFFGPGTRLTVL.

The chain joins TRBV29-1 to TRBJ2-7; a possible D gene is TRBD1 (6 bases). V was clipped by 5 bases and J by 5 bases, with 13 bases between them. Germline V lookup: CDR1 SQVTM, CDR2 ANQGSEA. The CDR3 totals 12 residues. CDR3 sequence reads: CSVTTGYDEQYF. The CDR3 DNA follows: TGCAGCGTTACAACAGGGTACGACGAGCAGTACTTC.

This clonotype was counted many times. This chain uses TRBV7-2 with TRBJ2-1, with 10 bases aligning to TRBD2. CDR3 length: 15 residues. Germline V gives CDR1 SGHTA, CDR2 FQGNSA. V shed 3 bases and J 7 bases; nucleotides not matched to a gene: 6. The CDR3 sequence is CASSFASGRRNEQFF. The DNA for the CDR3 is TGTGCCAGCAGCTTTGCTAGCGGGAGAAGGAATGAGCAGTTCTTC.

There are many counts of this clonotype. The gene calls are TRBV11-3 and TRBJ2-5; the D gene is possibly TRBD1 (6 bases). The germline CDR1 and CDR2 sequences are SGHNT and YENEEA. V was pared by 5 bases and J by 1 base, with 11 bases between. The CDR3 sequence is 14 residues long. The CDR3 bases are TGTGCCAGCAGCCCGTGGACAGCCCAAGAGACCCAGTACTTC. This gives the protein CASSPWTAQETQYF.

The rearrangement uses TRBV7-8 and TRBJ1-2; the match to TRBD1 covers 12 bases. With 5 bases clipped from V and 9 bases from J, the junction kept 13 bases outside the gene matches. Germline loops: CDR1 SGHVS, CDR2 FQNEAQ. This CDR3 comprises 16 residues. CDR3 loop: CASSAARGQGASSYTF. The CDR3 DNA is TGTGCCAGCAGCGCAGCGAGGGGACAGGGGGCATCTAGCTACACCTTC.

The chain combines TRBV9 with TRBJ2-7, with 8 bases matching TRBD2. CDR1 and CDR2 from the germline V gene are SGDLS and YYNGEE. V was pared by 0 bases and J by 4 bases, with 3 bases of the junction left unmatched. There are 14 residues in the CDR3. The CDR3 DNA reads as TGTGCCAGCAGCGTAGTAGCGGGATCTTACGAGCAGTACTTC. This sequence encodes CASSVVAGSYEQYF.

A note on this clonotype: Germline is not matched at one junction end, which may reflect a read error. V and J are TRBV5-3 and TRBJ2-5, with D possibly matching TRBD2 (5 bases). TRBV5-3 carries the ORF label, with uncertain function. CDR3 length: 15 amino acids. The CDR3 DNA sequence: TGTGCCAGCAGCTTGGTCATACGGGGAAAAGAGACCCAGTACTTC. It specifies CASSLVIRGKETQYF.

The J gene is TRBJ2-1, the V gene TRBV6-2 or TRBV6-3, with 7 bases that match TRBD1. With 5 bases clipped from V and 3 bases from J, the junction kept 10 bases outside the gene matches. Germline CDR1 and CDR2: MNHEY and SVGEGT. CDR3 length: 16 residues. The DNA of the CDR3 is TGTGCCAGCAGTCCACAGTGGGACAGTTTCTACAATGAGCAGTTCTTC. As protein: CASSPQWDSFYNEQFF.

This sequence joins TRBV29-1 and TRBJ2-3, with 8 bases matching TRBD1. Germline assignment: CDR1 SQVTM and CDR2 ANQGSEA. The V gene end was trimmed by 5 bases and the J gene end by 2 bases; junction bases not matched to a gene: 6. This CDR3 is built from 14 residues. DNA of the CDR3: TGCAGCGTTCCAGGACAGGGAGCCACAGATACGCAGTATTTT. It specifies CSVPGQGATDTQYF.